This is a list of T cell receptor beta chains from one sample in a study of blood T cell repertoires in COVID-19. Sequencing was performed with immunoSEQ multiplex PCR; in TCRdb, only in-frame clones are kept and a portion is missing. This sample carries 170,000 or so clones, over 70% of them seen once, and the ten largest clones take 2.5% to 3.5%. The sequenced material came from peripheral blood. The source is a woman aged 55 to 70 with acute or convalescent COVID-19. CDR3s include the opening cysteine and the closing phenylalanine or tryptophan. Each record gives: V gene, J gene, D gene, clone size, CDR3 DNA, CDR3 protein. D genes are given only for firm matches. Size is omitted from some rows. Given values are once, few, many or a class for expanded clones.

V: TRBV6-5; J: TRBJ2-7; D: TRBD1; size: NA; DNA: TGTGCCAGCAGCCGCGACAGGGTATCTAACGAGCAGTACTTC; CDR3: CASSRDRVSNEQYF
V: TRBV7-2; J: TRBJ2-7; D: TRBD1; size: NA; DNA: TGTGCCAGCAGCTTCGACAGGGGTTCCTCCTACGAGCAGTACTTC; CDR3: CASSFDRGSSYEQYF
V: TRBV20-1; J: TRBJ1-2; D: NA; size: NA; DNA: TGCAGTGCTAGTGTTCGCGGGTACCCTAACTATGGCTACACCTTC; CDR3: CSASVRGYPNYGYTF
V: TRBV2; J: TRBJ1-2; D: NA; size: NA; DNA: TGTGCCAGTCATTATGACAGCCTTAACTATGGCTACACCTTC; CDR3: CASHYDSLNYGYTF
V: TRBV7-9; J: TRBJ1-1; D: TRBD1; size: few; DNA: TGTGCCAGCAGCCCGAAGACAGGGGAAGACACTGAAGCTTTCTTT; CDR3: CASSPKTGEDTEAFF
V: TRBV12-3/TRBV12-4; J: TRBJ1-5; D: NA; size: NA; DNA: TGTGCCAGCAGTTCCCTGAGTCAGCCCCAGCATTTT; CDR3: CASSSLSQPQHF
V: TRBV5-6; J: TRBJ1-6; D: TRBD1; size: NA; DNA: TGTGCCAGCAGCTTTAGGACAGGGAACTCACCCCTCCACTTT; CDR3: CASSFRTGNSPLHF
V: TRBV7-6; J: TRBJ1-3; D: TRBD1; size: NA; DNA: TGTGCCAGCAGCTTGGACAGGGCCTCAGGAAACACCATATATTTT; CDR3: CASSLDRASGNTIYF
V: TRBV13; J: TRBJ2-7; D: NA; size: NA; DNA: TGTGCCAGCAGCATGCGGGACAGCAACTACGAGCAGTACTTC; CDR3: CASSMRDSNYEQYF
V: TRBV7-3; J: TRBJ1-2; D: NA; size: NA; DNA: TGTGCCAGCAGCCCAGACAGGAATAACTATGGCTACACCTTC; CDR3: CASSPDRNNYGYTF
V: TRBV10-2; J: TRBJ2-1; D: TRBD2; size: NA; DNA: TGCGCCAGCAGTGTAGTAGCGGGGTCCTACAATGAGCAGTTCTTC; CDR3: CASSVVAGSYNEQFF
V: TRBV15; J: TRBJ2-3; D: NA; size: NA; DNA: TGTGCCACCAGCAGACCGGGACTTTCAGATACGCAGTATTTT; CDR3: CATSRPGLSDTQYF
V: TRBV12-5; J: TRBJ1-1; D: TRBD1; size: NA; DNA: TGTGCTAGTGGTTTGCCACAGCAGGGGGGCACTGAAGCTTTCTTT; CDR3: CASGLPQQGGTEAFF
V: TRBV5-6; J: TRBJ1-5; D: NA; size: NA; DNA: TGTGCCAGCAGCAGAGGGTGGGCCCGCGACCAGCCCCAGCATTTT; CDR3: CASSRGWARDQPQHF